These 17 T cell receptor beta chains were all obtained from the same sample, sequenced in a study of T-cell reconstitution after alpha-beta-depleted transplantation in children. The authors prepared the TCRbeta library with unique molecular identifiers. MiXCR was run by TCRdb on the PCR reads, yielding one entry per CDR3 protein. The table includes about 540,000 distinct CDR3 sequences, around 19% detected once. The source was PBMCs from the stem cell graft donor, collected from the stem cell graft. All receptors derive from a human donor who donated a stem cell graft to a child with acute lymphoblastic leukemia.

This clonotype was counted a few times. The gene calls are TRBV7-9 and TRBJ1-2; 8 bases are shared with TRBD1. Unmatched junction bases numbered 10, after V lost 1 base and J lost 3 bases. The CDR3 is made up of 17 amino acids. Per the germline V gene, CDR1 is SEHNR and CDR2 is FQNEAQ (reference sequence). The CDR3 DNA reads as TGTGCCAGCAGCTTAGTGGGGACAGAGGGACAGGACTATGGCTACACCTTC. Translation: CASSLVGTEGQDYGYTF.

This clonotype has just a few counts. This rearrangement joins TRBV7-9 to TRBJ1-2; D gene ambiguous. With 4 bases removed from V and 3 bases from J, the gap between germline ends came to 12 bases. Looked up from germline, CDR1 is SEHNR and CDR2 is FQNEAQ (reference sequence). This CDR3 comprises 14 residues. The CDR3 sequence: CASSSEGAYYGYTF. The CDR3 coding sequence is TGTGCCAGCAGCTCAGAGGGCGCCTACTATGGCTACACCTTC.

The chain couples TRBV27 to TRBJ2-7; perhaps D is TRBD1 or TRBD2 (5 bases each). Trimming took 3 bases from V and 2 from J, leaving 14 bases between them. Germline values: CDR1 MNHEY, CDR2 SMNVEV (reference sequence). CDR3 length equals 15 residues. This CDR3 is CASSFATGPTYEQYF. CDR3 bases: TGTGCCAGCAGTTTCGCAACGGGGCCAACCTACGAGCAGTACTTC.

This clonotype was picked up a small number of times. The CDR3 sequence: CATSRKETQYF. The CDR3 DNA reads as TGTGCCACCAGCAGAAAAGAGACCCAGTACTTC. V and J are TRBV15 and TRBJ2-5; no reliable D call. Germline CDR1 reads LNHNV; CDR2 reads YYDKDF (reference sequence). This CDR3 has 11 residues. Trimming removed 2 bases from V and 3 bases from J, with 1 base in between.

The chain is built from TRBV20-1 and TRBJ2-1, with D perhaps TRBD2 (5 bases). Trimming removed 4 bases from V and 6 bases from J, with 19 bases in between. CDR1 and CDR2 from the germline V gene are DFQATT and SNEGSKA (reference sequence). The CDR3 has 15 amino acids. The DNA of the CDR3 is TGCAGTGCTAAGGGTTGGGAGCGGAACTTCAATGAGCAGTTCTTC. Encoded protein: CSAKGWERNFNEQFF.

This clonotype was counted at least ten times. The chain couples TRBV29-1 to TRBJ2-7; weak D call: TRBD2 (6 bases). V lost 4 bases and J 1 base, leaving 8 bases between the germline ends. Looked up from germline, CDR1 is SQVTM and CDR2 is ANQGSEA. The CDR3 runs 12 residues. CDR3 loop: CSVVGGSYEQYF. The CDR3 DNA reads TGCAGCGTTGTGGGGGGTTCCTACGAGCAGTACTTC.

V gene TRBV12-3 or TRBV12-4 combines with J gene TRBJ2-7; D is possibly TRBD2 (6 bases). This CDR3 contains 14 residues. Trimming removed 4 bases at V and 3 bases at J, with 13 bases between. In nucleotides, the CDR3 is TGTGCCAGCAGTTACCGGGACTCAAACTACGAGCAGTACTTC. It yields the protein CASSYRDSNYEQYF.

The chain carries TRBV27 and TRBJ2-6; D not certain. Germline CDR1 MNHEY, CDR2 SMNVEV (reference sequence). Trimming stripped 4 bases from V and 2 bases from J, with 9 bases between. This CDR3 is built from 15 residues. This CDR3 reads CASSSSVTGANVLTF. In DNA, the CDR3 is TGTGCCAGCAGTTCTAGTGTTACTGGGGCCAACGTCCTGACTTTC.

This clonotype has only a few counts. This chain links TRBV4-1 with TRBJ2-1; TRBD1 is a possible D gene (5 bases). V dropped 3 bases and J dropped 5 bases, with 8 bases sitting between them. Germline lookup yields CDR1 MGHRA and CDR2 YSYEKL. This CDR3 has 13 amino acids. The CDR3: CASSHRADNEQFF. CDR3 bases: TGCGCCAGCAGCCACAGGGCGGACAATGAGCAGTTCTTC.

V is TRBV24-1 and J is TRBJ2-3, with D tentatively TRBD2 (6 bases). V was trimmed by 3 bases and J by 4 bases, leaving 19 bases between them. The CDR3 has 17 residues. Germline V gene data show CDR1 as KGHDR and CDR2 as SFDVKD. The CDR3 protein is CATSDPSGGNPADTQYF. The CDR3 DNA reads TGTGCCACCAGTGATCCCTCCGGCGGGAACCCCGCAGATACGCAGTATTTT.

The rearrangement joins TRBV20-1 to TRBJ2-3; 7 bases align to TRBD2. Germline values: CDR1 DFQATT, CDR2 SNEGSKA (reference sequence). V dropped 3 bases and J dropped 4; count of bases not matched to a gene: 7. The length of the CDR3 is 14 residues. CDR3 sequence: CSASSASGADTQYF. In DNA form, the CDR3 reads TGCAGTGCTAGCTCCGCTAGCGGCGCAGATACGCAGTATTTT.

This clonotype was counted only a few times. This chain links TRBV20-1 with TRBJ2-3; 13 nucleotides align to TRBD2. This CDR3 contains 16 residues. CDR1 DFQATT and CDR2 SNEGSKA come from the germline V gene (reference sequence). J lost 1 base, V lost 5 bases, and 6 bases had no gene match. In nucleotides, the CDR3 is TGCAGTGCTGTGACTAGCGGGAGGCCGCGCACAGATACGCAGTATTTT. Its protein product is CSAVTSGRPRTDTQYF.

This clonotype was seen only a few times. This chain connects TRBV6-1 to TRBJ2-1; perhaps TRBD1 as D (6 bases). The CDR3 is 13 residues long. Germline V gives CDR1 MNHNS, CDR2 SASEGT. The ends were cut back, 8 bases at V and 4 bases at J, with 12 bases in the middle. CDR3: CASFGQRYNEQFF. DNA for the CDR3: TGTGCCAGCTTTGGACAGAGATACAATGAGCAGTTCTTC.

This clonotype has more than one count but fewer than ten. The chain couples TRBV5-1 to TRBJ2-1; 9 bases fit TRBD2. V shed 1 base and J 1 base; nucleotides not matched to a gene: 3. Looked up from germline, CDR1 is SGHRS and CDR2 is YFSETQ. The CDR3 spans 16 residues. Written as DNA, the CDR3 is TGCGCCAGCAGCTTGATGGCGGGAGGGTCCTACAATGAGCAGTTCTTC. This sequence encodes CASSLMAGGSYNEQFF.

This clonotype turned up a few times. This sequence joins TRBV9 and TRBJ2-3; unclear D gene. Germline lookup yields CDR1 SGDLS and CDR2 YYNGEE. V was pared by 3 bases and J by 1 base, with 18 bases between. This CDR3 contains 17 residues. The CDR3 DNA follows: TGTGCCAGCAGCGCCCTTGACTGGCCCACTGGCACAGATACGCAGTATTTT. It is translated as CASSALDWPTGTDTQYF.

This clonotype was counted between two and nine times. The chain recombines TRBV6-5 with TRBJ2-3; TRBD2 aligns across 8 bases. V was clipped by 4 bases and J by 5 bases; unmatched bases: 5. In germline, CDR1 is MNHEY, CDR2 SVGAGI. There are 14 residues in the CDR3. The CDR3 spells CASSFGGRKDTQYF. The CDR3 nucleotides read TGTGCCAGCAGTTTCGGCGGGAGGAAAGATACGCAGTATTTT.

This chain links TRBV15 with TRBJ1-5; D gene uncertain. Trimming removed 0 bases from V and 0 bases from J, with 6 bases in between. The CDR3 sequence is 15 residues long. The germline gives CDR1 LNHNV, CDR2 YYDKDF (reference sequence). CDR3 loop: CATSRDHSSNQPQHF. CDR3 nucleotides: TGTGCCACCAGCAGAGATCACAGTAGCAATCAGCCCCAGCATTTT.